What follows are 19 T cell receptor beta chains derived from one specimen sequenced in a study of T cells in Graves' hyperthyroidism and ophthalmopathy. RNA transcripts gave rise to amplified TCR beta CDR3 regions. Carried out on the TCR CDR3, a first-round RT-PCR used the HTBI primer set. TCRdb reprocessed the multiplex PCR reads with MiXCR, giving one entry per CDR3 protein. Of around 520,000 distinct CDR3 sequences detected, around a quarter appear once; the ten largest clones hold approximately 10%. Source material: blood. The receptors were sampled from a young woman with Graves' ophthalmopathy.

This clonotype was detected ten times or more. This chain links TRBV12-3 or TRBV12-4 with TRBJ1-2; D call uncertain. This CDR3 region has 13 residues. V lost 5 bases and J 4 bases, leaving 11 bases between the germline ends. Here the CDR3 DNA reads TGTGCCAGCAGTCCCGGGTACTTCTATGGCTACACCTTC. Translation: CASSPGYFYGYTF.

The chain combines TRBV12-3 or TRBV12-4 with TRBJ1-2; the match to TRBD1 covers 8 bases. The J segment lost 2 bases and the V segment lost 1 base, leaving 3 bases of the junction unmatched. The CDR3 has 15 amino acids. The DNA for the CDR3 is TGTGCCAGCAGTTTAGGGACAGGGCCGAACTATGGCTACACCTTC. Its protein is CASSLGTGPNYGYTF.

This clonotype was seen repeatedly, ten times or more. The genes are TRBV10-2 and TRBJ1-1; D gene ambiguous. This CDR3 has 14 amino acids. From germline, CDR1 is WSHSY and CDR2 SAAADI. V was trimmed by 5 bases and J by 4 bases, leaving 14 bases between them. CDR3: CASSPGGSSTEAFF. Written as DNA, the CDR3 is TGCGCCAGCAGTCCTGGAGGGTCCAGCACTGAAGCTTTCTTT.

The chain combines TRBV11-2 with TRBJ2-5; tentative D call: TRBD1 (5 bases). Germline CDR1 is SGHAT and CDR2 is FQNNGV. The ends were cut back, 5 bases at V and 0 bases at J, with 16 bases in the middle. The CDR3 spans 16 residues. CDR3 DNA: TGTGCCAGCAGCCGACGACACCTAGGGGACCAAGAGACCCAGTACTTC. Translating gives CASSRRHLGDQETQYF. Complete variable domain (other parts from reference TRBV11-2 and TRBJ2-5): EAGVAQSPRYKIIEKRQSVAFWCNPISGHATLYWYQQILGQGPKLLIQFQNNGVVDDSQLPKDRFSAERLKGVDSTLKIQPAKLEDSAVYLCASSRRHLGDQETQYFGPGTRLLVL.

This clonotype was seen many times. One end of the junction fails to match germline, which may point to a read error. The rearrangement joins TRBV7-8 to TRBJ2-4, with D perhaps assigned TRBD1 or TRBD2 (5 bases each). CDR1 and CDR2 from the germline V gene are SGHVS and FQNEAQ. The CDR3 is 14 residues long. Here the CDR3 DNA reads TGTGCCAGCACCGATGGGGGAGCCAAAAACATTAAGTACTTC. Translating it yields CASTDGGAKNIKYF.

CDR3 sequence (DNA): TGTGCCAGCAGTTTGGCAGTAGTAGGAGAGCAGTACTTC. It yields the protein CASSLAVVGEQYF. The rearrangement joins TRBV28 to TRBJ2-7; D uncertain. CDR1 and CDR2 from the germline V gene are MDHEN and SYDVKM. Trimming took off 3 bases at V and 7 bases at J, with 13 bases between the two ends. The CDR3 length is 13 residues.

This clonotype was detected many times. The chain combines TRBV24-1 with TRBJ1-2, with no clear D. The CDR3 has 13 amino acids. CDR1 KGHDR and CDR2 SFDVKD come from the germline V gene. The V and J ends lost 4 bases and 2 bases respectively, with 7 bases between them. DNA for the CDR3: TGTGCCACCAGTGAGGACCGGAACTATGGCTACACCTTC. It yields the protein CATSEDRNYGYTF.

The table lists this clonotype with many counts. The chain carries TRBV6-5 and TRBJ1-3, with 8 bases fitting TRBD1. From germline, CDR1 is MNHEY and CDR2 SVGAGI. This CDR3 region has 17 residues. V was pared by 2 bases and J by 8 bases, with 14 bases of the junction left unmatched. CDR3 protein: CASSYTGQVVSSDTIYF. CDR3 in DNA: TGTGCCAGCAGTTACACGGGACAGGTTGTTTCATCGGACACCATATATTTT.

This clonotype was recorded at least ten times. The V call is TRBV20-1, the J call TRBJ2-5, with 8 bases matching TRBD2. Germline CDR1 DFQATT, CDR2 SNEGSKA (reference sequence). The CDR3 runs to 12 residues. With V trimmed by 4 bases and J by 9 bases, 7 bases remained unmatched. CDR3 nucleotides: TGCAGTGCTATAGGACTAGCTACGGCCCAGTACTTC. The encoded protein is CSAIGLATAQYF.

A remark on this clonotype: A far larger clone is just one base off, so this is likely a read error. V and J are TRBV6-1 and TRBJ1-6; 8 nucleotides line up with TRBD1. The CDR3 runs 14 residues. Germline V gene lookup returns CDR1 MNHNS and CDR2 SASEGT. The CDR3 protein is CACSRDRGNSPLHF. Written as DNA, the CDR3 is TGTGCCTGCAGTCGAGACAGGGGCAATTCACCCCTCCACTTT.

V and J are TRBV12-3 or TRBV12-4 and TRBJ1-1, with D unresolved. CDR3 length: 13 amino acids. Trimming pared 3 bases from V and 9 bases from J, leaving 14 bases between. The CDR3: CASSFVYVRQAFF. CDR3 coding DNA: TGTGCCAGCAGTTTTGTTTACGTCAGGCAAGCTTTCTTT.

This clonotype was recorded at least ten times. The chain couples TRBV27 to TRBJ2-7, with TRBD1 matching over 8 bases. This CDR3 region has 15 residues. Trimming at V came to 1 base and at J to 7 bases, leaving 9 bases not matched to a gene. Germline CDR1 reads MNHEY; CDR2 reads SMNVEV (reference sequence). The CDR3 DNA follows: TGTGCCAGCAGTTTATTCCCCGGGACAGGACAAGAGCAGTACTTC. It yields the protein CASSLFPGTGQEQYF.

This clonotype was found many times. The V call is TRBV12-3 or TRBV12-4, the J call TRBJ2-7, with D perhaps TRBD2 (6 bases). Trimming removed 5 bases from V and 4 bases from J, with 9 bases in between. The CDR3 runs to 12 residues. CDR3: CASSPGRYEQYF. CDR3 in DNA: TGTGCCAGCAGTCCAGGGAGGTACGAGCAGTACTTC.

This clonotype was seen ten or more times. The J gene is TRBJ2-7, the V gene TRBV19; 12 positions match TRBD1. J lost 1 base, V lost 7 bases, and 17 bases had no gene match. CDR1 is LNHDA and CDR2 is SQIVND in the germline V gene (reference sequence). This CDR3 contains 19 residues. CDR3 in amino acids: CASTAPGQGASDPSYEQYF. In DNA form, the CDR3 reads TGTGCCAGTACGGCCCCGGGACAGGGGGCCTCAGATCCGTCCTACGAGCAGTACTTC.

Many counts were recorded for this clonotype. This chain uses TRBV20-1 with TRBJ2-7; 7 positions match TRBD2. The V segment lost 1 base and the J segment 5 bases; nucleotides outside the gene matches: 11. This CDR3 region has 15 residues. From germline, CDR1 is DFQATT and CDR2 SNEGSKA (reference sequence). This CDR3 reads CSARATQRGLHEQYF. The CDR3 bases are TGCAGTGCTAGAGCCACTCAGCGGGGTTTGCACGAGCAGTACTTC.

This chain's CDR3 is CASSQQPGQGANTGELFF. CDR3 nucleotide sequence: TGTGCCAGCAGTCAACAACCGGGACAGGGGGCGAACACCGGGGAGCTGTTTTTT. V gene TRBV28 combines with J gene TRBJ2-2; 11 bases are a match to TRBD1. V trimming: 5 bases; J trimming: 0 bases; junction bases outside the gene matches: 8. This CDR3 has 18 residues. Looked up from germline, CDR1 is MDHEN and CDR2 is SYDVKM. Based on the CDR3 plus reference TRBV28 and TRBJ2-2, the full variable domain is DVKVTQSSRYLVKRTGEKVFLECVQDMDHENMFWYRQDPGLGLRLIYFSYDVKMKEKGDIPEGYSVSREKKERFSLILESASTNQTSMYLCASSQQPGQGANTGELFFGEGSRLTVL.

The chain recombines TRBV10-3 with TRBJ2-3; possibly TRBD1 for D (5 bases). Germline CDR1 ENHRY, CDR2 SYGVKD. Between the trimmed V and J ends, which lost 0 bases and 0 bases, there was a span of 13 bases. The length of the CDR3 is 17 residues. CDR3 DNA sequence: TGTGCCATCAGTGAGTCTGATCAGGGTCGAAGCACAGATACGCAGTATTTT. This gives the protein CAISESDQGRSTDTQYF.

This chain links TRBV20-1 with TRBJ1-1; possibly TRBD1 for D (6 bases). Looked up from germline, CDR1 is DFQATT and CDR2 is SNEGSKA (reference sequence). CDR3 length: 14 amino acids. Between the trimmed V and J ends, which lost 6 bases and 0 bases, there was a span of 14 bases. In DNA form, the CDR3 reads TGCAGTGCCCTATTGGGGGCCATGAACACTGAAGCTTTCTTT. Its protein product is CSALLGAMNTEAFF.

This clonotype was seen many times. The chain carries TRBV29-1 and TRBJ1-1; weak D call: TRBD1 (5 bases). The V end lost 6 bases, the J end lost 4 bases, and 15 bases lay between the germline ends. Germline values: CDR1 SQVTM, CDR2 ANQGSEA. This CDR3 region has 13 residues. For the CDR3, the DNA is TGCAGCGTACGCCTCAGGGAGGGCACTGAAGCTTTCTTT. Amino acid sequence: CSVRLREGTEAFF. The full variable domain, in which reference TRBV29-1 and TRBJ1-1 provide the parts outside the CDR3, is SAVISQKPSRDICQRGTSLTIQCQVDSQVTMMFWYRQQPGQSLTLIATANQGSEATYESGFVIDKFPISRPNLTFSTLTVSNMSPEDSSIYLCSVRLREGTEAFFGQGTRLTVV.